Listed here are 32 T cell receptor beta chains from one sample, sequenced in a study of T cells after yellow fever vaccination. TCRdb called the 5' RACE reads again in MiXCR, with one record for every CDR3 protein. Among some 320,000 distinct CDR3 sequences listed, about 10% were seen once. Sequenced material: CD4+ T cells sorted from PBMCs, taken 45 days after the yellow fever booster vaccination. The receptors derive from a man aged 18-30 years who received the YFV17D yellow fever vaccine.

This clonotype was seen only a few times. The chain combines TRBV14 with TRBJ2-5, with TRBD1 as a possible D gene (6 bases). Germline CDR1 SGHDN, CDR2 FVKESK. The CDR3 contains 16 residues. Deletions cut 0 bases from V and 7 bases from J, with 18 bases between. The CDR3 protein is CASSQDGRGPRGTQYF. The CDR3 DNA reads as TGTGCCAGCAGCCAAGATGGCAGGGGACCCAGGGGGACCCAGTACTTC.

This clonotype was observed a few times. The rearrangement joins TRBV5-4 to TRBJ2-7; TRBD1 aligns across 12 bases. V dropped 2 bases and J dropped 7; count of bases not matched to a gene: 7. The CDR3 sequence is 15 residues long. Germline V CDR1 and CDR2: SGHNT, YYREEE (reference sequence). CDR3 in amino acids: CASSLPGQGAGEQYV. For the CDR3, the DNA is TGTGCCAGCAGCTTACCGGGACAGGGGGCGGGGGAGCAGTACGTC.

As DNA, the CDR3 is TGTGCCAGCAATATGACAGACAGCCGAGACGAGCAGTACTTC. It is translated as CASNMTDSRDEQYF. The chain carries TRBV6-2 or TRBV6-3 and TRBJ2-7; maybe TRBD1 (5 bases). Germline assignment: CDR1 MNHEY and CDR2 SVGEGT. Trimming left V 7 bases short and J 5 bases short, with 18 bases between. The CDR3 extends over 14 amino acids.

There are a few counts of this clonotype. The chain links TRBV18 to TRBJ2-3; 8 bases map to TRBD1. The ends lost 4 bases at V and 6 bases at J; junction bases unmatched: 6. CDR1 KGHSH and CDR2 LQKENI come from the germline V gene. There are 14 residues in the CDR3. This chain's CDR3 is CASSRGQEVDTQYF. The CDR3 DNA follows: TGTGCCAGCTCACGGGGACAGGAGGTGGATACGCAGTATTTT. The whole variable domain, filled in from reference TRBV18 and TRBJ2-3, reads NAGVMQNPRHLVRRRGQEARLRCSPMKGHSHVYWYRQLPEEGLKFMVYLQKENIIDESGMPKERFSAEFPKEGPSILRIQQVVRGDSAAYFCASSRGQEVDTQYFGPGTRLTVL.

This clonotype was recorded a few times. CDR3: CASTGMDYEQYF. The CDR3 nucleotides are TGTGCCAGCACAGGGATGGACTACGAGCAGTACTTC. The J gene is TRBJ2-7, the V gene TRBV2; weak D call: TRBD1 (5 bases). The CDR3 length is 12 residues. Germline CDR1 is SNHLY and CDR2 is FYNNEI. V was trimmed by 7 bases and J by 3 bases, leaving 10 bases between them.

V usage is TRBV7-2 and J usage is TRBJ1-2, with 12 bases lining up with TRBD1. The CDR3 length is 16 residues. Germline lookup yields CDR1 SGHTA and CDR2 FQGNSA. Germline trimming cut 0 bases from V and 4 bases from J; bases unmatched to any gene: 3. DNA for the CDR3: TGTGCCAGCAGCTTAGCGGGGACAGGGGGCGTCTATGGCTACACCTTC. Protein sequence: CASSLAGTGGVYGYTF.

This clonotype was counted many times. The CDR3 DNA is TGTGCCAGCAGCCAAAGCGGGGCCTACAATGAGCAGTTCTTC. Its protein product is CASSQSGAYNEQFF. The chain links TRBV7-7 to TRBJ2-1; the match to TRBD2 covers 7 bases. Per the germline V gene, CDR1 is SSHAT and CDR2 is FNYEAQ (reference sequence). Trimming removed 5 bases from V and 2 bases from J; junction bases left unmatched: 3. The CDR3 covers 14 residues.

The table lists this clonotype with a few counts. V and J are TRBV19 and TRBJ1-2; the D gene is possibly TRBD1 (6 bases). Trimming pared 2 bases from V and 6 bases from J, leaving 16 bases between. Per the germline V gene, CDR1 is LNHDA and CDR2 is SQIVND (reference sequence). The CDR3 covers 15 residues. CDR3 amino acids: CASSIPTGTRHGYTF. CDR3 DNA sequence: TGTGCCAGTAGTATACCGACAGGCACCCGGCATGGCTACACCTTC.

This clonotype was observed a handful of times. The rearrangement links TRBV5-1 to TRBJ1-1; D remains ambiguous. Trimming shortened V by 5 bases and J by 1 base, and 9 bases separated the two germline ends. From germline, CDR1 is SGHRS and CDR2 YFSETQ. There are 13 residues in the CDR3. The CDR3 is CASSRSENTEAFF. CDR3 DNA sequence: TGCGCCAGCAGTCGGAGCGAGAACACTGAAGCTTTCTTT.

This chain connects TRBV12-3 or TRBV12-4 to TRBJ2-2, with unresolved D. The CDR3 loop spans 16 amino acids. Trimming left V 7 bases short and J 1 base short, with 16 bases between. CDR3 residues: CASNLNRVMNTGELFF. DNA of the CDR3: TGTGCCAGCAACTTAAACCGAGTTATGAACACCGGGGAGCTGTTTTTT.

In nucleotides, the CDR3 is TGCAGTGCTAGATCTCCCTTCGGAGTAGGAGAGACCCAGTACTTC. Protein: CSARSPFGVGETQYF. The V and J genes are TRBV20-1 and TRBJ2-5; no reliable D call. CDR3 length: 15 residues. Trimming shortened V by 2 bases and J by 4 bases, and 17 bases separated the two germline ends. Germline-derived CDR1 and CDR2 are DFQATT and SNEGSKA (reference sequence).

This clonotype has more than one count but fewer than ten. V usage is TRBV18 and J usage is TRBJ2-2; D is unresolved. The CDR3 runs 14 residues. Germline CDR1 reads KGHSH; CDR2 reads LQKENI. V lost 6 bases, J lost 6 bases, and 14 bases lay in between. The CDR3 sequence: CASSIDRPAGELFF. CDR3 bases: TGTGCCAGCTCTATCGACCGGCCGGCCGGGGAGCTGTTTTTT.

The CDR3 sequence: CASSLGLIDTQYF. As DNA, the CDR3 is TGCGCCAGCAGCTTGGGGCTAATAGATACGCAGTATTTT. The chain combines TRBV5-1 with TRBJ2-3; no clear D. Germline lookup yields CDR1 SGHRS and CDR2 YFSETQ. The length of the CDR3 is 13 residues. Trimming removed 0 bases from V and 5 bases from J, with 7 bases in between.

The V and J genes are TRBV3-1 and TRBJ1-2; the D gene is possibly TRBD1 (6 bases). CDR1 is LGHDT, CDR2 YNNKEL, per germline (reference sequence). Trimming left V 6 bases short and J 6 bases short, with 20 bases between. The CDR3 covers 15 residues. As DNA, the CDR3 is TGTGCCAGCAGAGATCGAGCACAGGGAAACCATGGCTACACCTTC. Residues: CASRDRAQGNHGYTF.

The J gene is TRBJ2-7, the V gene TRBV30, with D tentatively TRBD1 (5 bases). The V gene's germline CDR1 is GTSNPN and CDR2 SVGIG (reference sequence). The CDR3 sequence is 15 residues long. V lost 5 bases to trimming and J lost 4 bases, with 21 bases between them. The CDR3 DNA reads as TGTGCCTGGCAGCCCGGGCAGGGCATCGTTTACGAGCAGTACTTC. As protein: CAWQPGQGIVYEQYF. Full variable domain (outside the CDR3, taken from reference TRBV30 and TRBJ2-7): SQTIHQWPATLVQPVGSPLSLECTVEGTSNPNLYWYRQAAGRGLQLLFYSVGIGQISSEVPQNLSASRPQDRQFILSSKKLLLSDSGFYLCAWQPGQGIVYEQYFGPGTRLTVT.

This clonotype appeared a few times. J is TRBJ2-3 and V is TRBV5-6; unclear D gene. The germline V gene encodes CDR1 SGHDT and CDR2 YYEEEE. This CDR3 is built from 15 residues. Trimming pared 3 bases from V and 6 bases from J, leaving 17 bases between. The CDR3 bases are TGTGCCAGCAGCTCATACCGTCTCCGACGGGATACGCAGTATTTT. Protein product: CASSSYRLRRDTQYF.

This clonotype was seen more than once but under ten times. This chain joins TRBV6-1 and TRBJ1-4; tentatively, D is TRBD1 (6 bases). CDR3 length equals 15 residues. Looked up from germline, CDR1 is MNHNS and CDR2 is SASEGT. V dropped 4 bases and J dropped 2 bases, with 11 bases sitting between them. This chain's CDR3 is CASSVTTGTNEKLFF. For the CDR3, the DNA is TGTGCCAGCAGTGTCACCACAGGGACTAATGAAAAACTGTTTTTT.

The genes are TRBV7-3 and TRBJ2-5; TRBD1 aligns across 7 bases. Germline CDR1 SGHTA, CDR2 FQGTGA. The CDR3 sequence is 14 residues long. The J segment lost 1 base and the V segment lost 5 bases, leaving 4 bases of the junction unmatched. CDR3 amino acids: CASSQGQPQETQYF. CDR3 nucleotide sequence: TGTGCCAGCAGCCAGGGACAGCCCCAAGAGACCCAGTACTTC.

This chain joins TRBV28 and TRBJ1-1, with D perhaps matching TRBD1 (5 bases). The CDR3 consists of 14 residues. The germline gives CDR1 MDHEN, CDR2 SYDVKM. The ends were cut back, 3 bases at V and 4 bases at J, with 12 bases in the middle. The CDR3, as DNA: TGTGCCAGCAGTTTCCTGGAAAGGGGCACTGAAGCTTTCTTT. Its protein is CASSFLERGTEAFF.

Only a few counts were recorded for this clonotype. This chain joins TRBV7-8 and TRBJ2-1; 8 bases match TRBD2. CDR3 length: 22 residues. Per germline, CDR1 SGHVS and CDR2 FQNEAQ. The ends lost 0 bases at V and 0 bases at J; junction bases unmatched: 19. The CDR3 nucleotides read TGTGCCAGCAGCTTAGCGGGAGGAGCGGGGGTTGATTACCTTAGCTCCTACAATGAGCAGTTCTTC. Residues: CASSLAGGAGVDYLSSYNEQFF.

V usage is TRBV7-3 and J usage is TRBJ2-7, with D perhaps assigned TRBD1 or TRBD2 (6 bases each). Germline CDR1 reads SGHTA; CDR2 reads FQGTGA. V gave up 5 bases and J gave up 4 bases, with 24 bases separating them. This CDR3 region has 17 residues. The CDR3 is CASSPFPRGRLPYEQYF. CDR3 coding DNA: TGTGCCAGCAGCCCATTCCCCCGGGGGCGGCTCCCTTACGAGCAGTACTTC.

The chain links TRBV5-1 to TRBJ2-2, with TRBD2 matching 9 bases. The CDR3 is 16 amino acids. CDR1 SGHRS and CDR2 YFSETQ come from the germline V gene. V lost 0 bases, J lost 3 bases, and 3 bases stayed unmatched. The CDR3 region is CASSLAPSGDTGELFF. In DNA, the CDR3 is TGCGCCAGCAGCTTGGCCCCTAGCGGGGACACCGGGGAGCTGTTTTTT.

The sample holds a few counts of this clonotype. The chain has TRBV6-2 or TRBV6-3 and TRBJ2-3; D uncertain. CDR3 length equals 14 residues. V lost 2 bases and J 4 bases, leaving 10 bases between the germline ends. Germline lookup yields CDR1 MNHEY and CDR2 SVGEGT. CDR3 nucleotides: TGTGCCAGCAGTTACGGCTCCGCGCCAGATACGCAGTATTTT. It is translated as CASSYGSAPDTQYF.

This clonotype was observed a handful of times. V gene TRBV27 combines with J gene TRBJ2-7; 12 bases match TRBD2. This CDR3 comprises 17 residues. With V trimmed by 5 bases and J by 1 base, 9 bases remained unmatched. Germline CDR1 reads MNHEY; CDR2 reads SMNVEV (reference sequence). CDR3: CASSIYGLAGPSYEQYF. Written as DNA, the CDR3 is TGTGCCAGCAGTATATATGGACTAGCGGGGCCATCCTACGAGCAGTACTTC.

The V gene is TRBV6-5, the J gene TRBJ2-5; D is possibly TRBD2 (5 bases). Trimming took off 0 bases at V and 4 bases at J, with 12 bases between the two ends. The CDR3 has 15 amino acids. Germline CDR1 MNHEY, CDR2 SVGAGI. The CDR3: CASSYSLASRETQYF. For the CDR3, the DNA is TGTGCCAGCAGTTACTCGCTAGCATCGCGAGAGACCCAGTACTTC.

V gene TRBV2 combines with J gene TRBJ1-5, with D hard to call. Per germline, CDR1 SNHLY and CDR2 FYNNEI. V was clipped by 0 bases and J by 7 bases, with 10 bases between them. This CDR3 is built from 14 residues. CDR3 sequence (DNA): TGTGCCAGCAGTGAAGCCGCGGGCCGGCAGCCCCAGCATTTT. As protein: CASSEAAGRQPQHF.

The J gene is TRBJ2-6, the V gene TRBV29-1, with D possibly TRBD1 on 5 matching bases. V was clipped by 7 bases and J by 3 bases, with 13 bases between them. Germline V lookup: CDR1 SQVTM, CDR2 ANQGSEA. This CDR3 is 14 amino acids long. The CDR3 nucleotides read TGCAGCGCTCCCGTCAGGGATGGGGCCAACGTCCTGACTTTC. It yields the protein CSAPVRDGANVLTF.

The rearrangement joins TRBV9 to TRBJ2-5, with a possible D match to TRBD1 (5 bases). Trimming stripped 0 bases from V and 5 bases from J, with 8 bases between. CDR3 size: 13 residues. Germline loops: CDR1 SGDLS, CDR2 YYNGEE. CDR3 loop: CASSVEGHETQYF. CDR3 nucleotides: TGTGCCAGCAGCGTAGAGGGGCATGAGACCCAGTACTTC.

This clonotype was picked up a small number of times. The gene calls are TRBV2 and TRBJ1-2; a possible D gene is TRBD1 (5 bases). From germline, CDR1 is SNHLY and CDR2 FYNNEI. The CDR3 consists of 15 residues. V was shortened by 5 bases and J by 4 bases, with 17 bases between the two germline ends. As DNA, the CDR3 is TGTGCCAGCAGTCTTGGTCCCGGTGGGGGCTATGGCTACACCTTC. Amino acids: CASSLGPGGGYGYTF. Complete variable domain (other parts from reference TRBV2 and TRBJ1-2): EPEVTQTPSHQVTQMGQEVILRCVPISNHLYFYWYRQILGQKVEFLVSFYNNEISEKSEIFDDQFSVERPDGSNFTLKIRSTKLEDSAMYFCASSLGPGGGYGYTFGSGTRLTVV.

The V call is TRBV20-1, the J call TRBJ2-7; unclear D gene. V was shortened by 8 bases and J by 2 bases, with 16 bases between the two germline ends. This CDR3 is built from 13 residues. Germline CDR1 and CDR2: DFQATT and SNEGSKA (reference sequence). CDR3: CSLTSAEPYEQYV. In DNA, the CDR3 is TGCAGTCTCACCTCGGCGGAACCCTACGAGCAGTACGTC.

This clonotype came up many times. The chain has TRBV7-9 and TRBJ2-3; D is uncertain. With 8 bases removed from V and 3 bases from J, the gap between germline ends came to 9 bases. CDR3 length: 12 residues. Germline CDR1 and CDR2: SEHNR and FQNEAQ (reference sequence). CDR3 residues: CASAKETDTQYF. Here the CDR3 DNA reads TGTGCCAGCGCGAAGGAGACAGATACGCAGTATTTT.

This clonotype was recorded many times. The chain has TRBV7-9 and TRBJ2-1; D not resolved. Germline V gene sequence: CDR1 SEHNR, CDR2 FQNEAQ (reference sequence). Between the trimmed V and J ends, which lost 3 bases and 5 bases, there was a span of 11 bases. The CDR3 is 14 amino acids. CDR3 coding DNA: TGTGCCAGCAGCTTTTGGGCTGTTGACAATGAGCAGTTCTTC. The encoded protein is CASSFWAVDNEQFF.